These 32 T cell receptor beta chains share one sample of origin, sequenced in a study of blood T cells in healthy people across ages. Through a sample-barcoded 5' primer and a J-beta primer mix, a second PCR was run for about 6 to 11 cycles. In TCRdb, the 5' RACE reads were re-called with MiXCR into one record per CDR3 protein. The sample shows about 830,000 distinct CDR3 sequences, around 62% of them seen only once. The sample was blood. The receptor source for this set is a man in his thirties or forties in good health.

The gene calls are TRBV4-3 and TRBJ2-1, with 8 bases that match TRBD1. The CDR3 has 16 residues. V shed 3 bases and J 3 bases; nucleotides not matched to a gene: 7. Germline assignment: CDR1 LGHNA and CDR2 YSLEER. CDR3 DNA sequence: TGCGCCAGCAGCCAGCACCGGGACAGGCTCTACAATGAGCAGTTCTTC. Encoded protein: CASSQHRDRLYNEQFF.

This chain joins TRBV7-9 and TRBJ1-4; D is unresolved. The CDR3 covers 14 residues. Trimming removed 5 bases at V and 5 bases at J, with 12 bases between. Looked up from germline, CDR1 is SEHNR and CDR2 is FQNEAQ (reference sequence). CDR3 residues: CASSRGSPNEKLFF. DNA for the CDR3: TGTGCCAGCAGCCGGGGAAGTCCCAATGAAAAACTGTTTTTT.

V gene TRBV19 combines with J gene TRBJ2-7, with 10 nucleotides matching TRBD2. Germline assignment: CDR1 LNHDA and CDR2 SQIVND (reference sequence). CDR3 length: 15 residues. Germline trimming cut 5 bases from V and 2 bases from J; bases unmatched to any gene: 6. The DNA for the CDR3 is TGTGCCAGTAGTTCTAGCGGGGGTTACCCCTACGAGCAGTACTTC. It codes for CASSSSGGYPYEQYF. The full variable domain, in which reference TRBV19 and TRBJ2-7 provide the parts outside the CDR3, is DGGITQSPKYLFRKEGQNVTLSCEQNLNHDAMYWYRQDPGQGLRLIYYSQIVNDFQKGDIAEGYSVSREKKESFPLTVTSAQKNPTAFYLCASSSSGGYPYEQYFGPGTRLTVT.

The V call is TRBV5-6, the J call TRBJ1-2; no firm D call. V lost 5 bases, J lost 7 bases, and 15 bases lay in between. This CDR3 contains 13 residues. Germline V CDR1 and CDR2: SGHDT, YYEEEE. For the CDR3, the DNA is TGTGCCAGCAGTCCAGCGGGGTGGCGTGGCTACACCTTC. Translated: CASSPAGWRGYTF.

This clonotype was seen a few times. V usage is TRBV2 and J usage is TRBJ1-6; 10 bases map to TRBD1. CDR1 is SNHLY, CDR2 FYNNEI, per germline. Trimming removed 6 bases from V and 6 bases from J; junction bases left unmatched: 5. The CDR3 has 15 amino acids. In DNA form, the CDR3 reads TGTGCCAGCAGCATCCGGACAGGGGGTAATTCACCCCTCCACTTT. Its protein product is CASSIRTGGNSPLHF.

Only a few counts were recorded for this clonotype. The chain employs TRBV12-5 and TRBJ2-1, with 8 bases fitting TRBD2. The V gene's germline CDR1 is LGHNT and CDR2 FRNRAP. Trimming removed 6 bases from V and 9 bases from J; junction bases left unmatched: 16. The CDR3 consists of 16 residues. The chain's CDR3 is CASGPPGTRVWGEQFF. The CDR3 region has the DNA TGTGCTAGTGGACCACCCGGGACTAGGGTTTGGGGTGAGCAGTTCTTC.

The table lists this clonotype with a few counts. The V and J genes are TRBV2 and TRBJ2-3, with D unclear. The CDR3 runs to 13 residues. The V gene lost 1 base and the J gene lost 7 bases, with 9 bases spanning the gap. The germline gives CDR1 SNHLY, CDR2 FYNNEI. CDR3 loop: CASSEDARYTQYF. CDR3 nucleotides: TGTGCCAGCAGTGAAGACGCCCGTTATACGCAGTATTTT.

V and J are TRBV5-1 and TRBJ2-4, with a tentative D call TRBD1 (5 bases). The CDR3 sequence is 15 residues long. V was shortened by 0 bases and J by 3 bases, with 10 bases between the two germline ends. The germline V gene has CDR1 SGHRS and CDR2 YFSETQ. The CDR3: CASSLGAGNKNIQYF. DNA of the CDR3: TGCGCCAGCAGCTTGGGAGCAGGGAACAAAAACATTCAGTACTTC. The full variable domain, its missing parts supplied by reference TRBV5-1 and TRBJ2-4, is KAGVTQTPRYLIKTRGQQVTLSCSPISGHRSVSWYQQTPGQGLQFLFEYFSETQRNKGNFPGRFSGRQFSNSRSEMNVSTLELGDSALYLCASSLGAGNKNIQYFGAGTRLSVL.

About this clonotype: Relative to the germline gene, one junction end is altered; a read error may explain this. The chain joins TRBV20-1 to TRBJ2-3; 8 bases fit TRBD1. Germline V gene data show CDR1 as DFQATT and CDR2 as SNEGSKA (reference sequence). The CDR3 is 15 amino acids. The CDR3 reads CSARDVRGLADTRYF. The CDR3 DNA follows: TGCAGTGCTAGAGATGTCAGGGGGCTCGCAGATACGCGGTATTTT.

This clonotype occurred once. The chain has TRBV11-2 and TRBJ2-1; D call uncertain. V lost 1 base to trimming and J lost 15 bases, with 16 bases between them. CDR3 length equals 13 residues. CDR1 is SGHAT, CDR2 FQNNGV, per germline. CDR3 DNA: TGTGCCAGCAGCTTAGCTCGAGCCCCTTTGGGGTTCTTC. It is translated as CASSLARAPLGFF.

This clonotype was picked up a small number of times. The chain carries TRBV3-1 and TRBJ1-2; D may be TRBD1 (6 bases). Trimming stripped 5 bases from V and 7 bases from J, with 11 bases between. This CDR3 has 12 residues. CDR1 and CDR2 (germline): LGHDT, YNNKEL (reference sequence). The CDR3 sequence: CASSYAGVGYTF. The CDR3 nucleotides read TGTGCCAGCAGCTACGCAGGGGTTGGCTACACCTTC.

The rearrangement links TRBV20-1 to TRBJ2-4; 7 bases agree with TRBD1. CDR1 and CDR2 (germline): DFQATT, SNEGSKA (reference sequence). Unmatched junction bases numbered 17, after V lost 5 bases and J lost 13 bases. This CDR3 is built from 14 residues. The CDR3 DNA is TGCAGTGCTTCGCCGTGGCAGGGGACAGAAGAGCAGTACTTC. Encoded protein: CSASPWQGTEEQYF.

The J gene is TRBJ1-5, the V gene TRBV6-2 or TRBV6-3, with D maybe TRBD1 (6 bases). V was trimmed by 1 base and J by 0 bases, leaving 25 bases between them. The CDR3 length is 21 residues. Germline CDR1 MNHEY, CDR2 SVGEGT. The CDR3 protein is CASSYFPLFLRAGASNQPQHF. CDR3 DNA: TGTGCCAGCAGTTACTTCCCTTTATTCCTACGGGCAGGGGCTAGCAATCAGCCCCAGCATTTT.

The V call is TRBV25-1, the J call TRBJ1-6; no firm D call. V was trimmed by 3 bases and J by 8 bases, leaving 11 bases between them. This CDR3 has 14 amino acids. Germline values: CDR1 MGHDK, CDR2 SYGVNS. The CDR3 DNA follows: TGTGCCAGCAGTGATCGGGTGTTAGATTCACCCCTCCACTTT. This codes for CASSDRVLDSPLHF.

CDR3: CSASLSTSYNEQFF. Here the CDR3 DNA reads TGCAGTGCTAGCCTCTCGACGTCCTACAATGAGCAGTTCTTC. The chain links TRBV20-1 to TRBJ2-1; D is ambiguous. The V and J ends lost 3 bases and 1 base respectively, with 10 bases between them. The germline gives CDR1 DFQATT, CDR2 SNEGSKA (reference sequence). The CDR3 is 14 amino acids.

This sequence joins TRBV9 and TRBJ1-4; 7 nucleotides agree with TRBD1. This CDR3 has 13 amino acids. V lost 4 bases and J lost 7; bases outside the gene matches: 4. Germline V gives CDR1 SGDLS, CDR2 YYNGEE. The CDR3 DNA sequence: TGTGCCAGCAGCCCTGGGACAGCTGAAAAACTGTTTTTT. Protein product: CASSPGTAEKLFF.

The V call is TRBV4-3, the J call TRBJ1-1, with unresolved D. Per germline, CDR1 LGHNA and CDR2 YSLEER. Trimming left V 3 bases short and J 3 bases short, with 8 bases between. CDR3 length: 13 residues. This chain's CDR3 is CASSHTRDTEAFF. CDR3 sequence (DNA): TGCGCCAGCAGCCACACACGAGACACTGAAGCTTTCTTT.

Concerning this clonotype itself: A much larger clone is a single base away; this may be a read error. The chain uses TRBV12-3 or TRBV12-4 and TRBJ2-1; D not certain. The DNA matches TRBJ2-7 better at its end, which makes the J call doubtful. The CDR3 runs to 16 residues. CDR3 loop: CASSLRPLGSYNEQYF. In DNA, the CDR3 is TGTGCCAGCAGTTTGCGTCCCCTAGGCTCCTACAATGAGCAGTACTTC.

This clonotype has just one count. The rearrangement uses TRBV12-3 or TRBV12-4 and TRBJ2-4, with 7 bases matching TRBD2. CDR3 size: 12 residues. V gave up 5 bases and J gave up 13 bases; unmatched junction bases: 8. The CDR3 reads CASSSGEGSQYF. In DNA form, the CDR3 reads TGTGCCAGCAGTAGCGGGGAGGGATCGCAGTACTTC.

A few counts support this clonotype. The V call is TRBV29-1, the J call TRBJ2-3, with 13 nucleotides matching TRBD2. From germline, CDR1 is SQVTM and CDR2 ANQGSEA. The CDR3 has 16 residues. The J segment lost 3 bases and the V segment lost 3 bases, leaving 6 bases of the junction unmatched. DNA of the CDR3: TGCAGCGTTGAGGGACTAGCGGGGATTATTACAGATACGCAGTATTTT. Protein product: CSVEGLAGIITDTQYF.

This clonotype was counted a few times. V and J are TRBV5-1 and TRBJ2-5, with TRBD1 identical over 9 bases. The junction had 6 bases not matched to a gene; V was cut back by 4 bases and J by 5 bases. CDR3 length: 14 amino acids. The germline V gene encodes CDR1 SGHRS and CDR2 YFSETQ. CDR3 coding DNA: TGCGCCAGCAGCGCGGACAGGGGTCGCGAGACCCAGTACTTC. This translates into CASSADRGRETQYF.

The chain combines TRBV20-1 with TRBJ2-2; 7 nucleotides agree with TRBD1. There are 12 residues in the CDR3. Germline CDR1 reads DFQATT; CDR2 reads SNEGSKA (reference sequence). Trimming cost V 4 bases and J 6 bases; bases outside gene matches: 2. This CDR3 reads CSATTGAGELFF. The CDR3, as DNA: TGCAGTGCTACTACAGGGGCCGGGGAGCTGTTTTTT.

V is TRBV4-3 and J is TRBJ1-5, with D unresolved. In germline, CDR1 is LGHNA, CDR2 YSLEER. V was trimmed by 0 bases and J by 4 bases, leaving 7 bases between them. This CDR3 comprises 14 residues. DNA for the CDR3: TGCGCCAGCAGCCAAGATCTACGGAATCAGCCCCAGCATTTT. It specifies CASSQDLRNQPQHF.

This clonotype came up once. The chain links TRBV27 to TRBJ1-2; 7 bases match TRBD1. Germline V CDR1 and CDR2: MNHEY, SMNVEV (reference sequence). CDR3 size: 13 residues. J gave up 8 bases and V 5 bases, and 8 bases lay outside the gene matches. DNA for the CDR3: TGTGCCAGCAGTCCCCGACAGGGTAGGGGCTACACCTTC. Translated, it gives CASSPRQGRGYTF.

In nucleotides, the CDR3 is TGTGCCAGCAGCCGGGACAGGGGGAAGGCCAAAAACATTCAGTACTTC. It encodes CASSRDRGKAKNIQYF. The chain carries TRBV14 and TRBJ2-4, with 11 positions matching TRBD1. CDR1 is SGHDN and CDR2 is FVKESK in the germline V gene. The junction had 3 bases not matched to a gene; V was cut back by 4 bases and J by 1 base. CDR3 length: 16 amino acids.

This clonotype appeared a few times. As DNA, the CDR3 is TGTGCCAGCAGTTTAATTACAGGGATCCAAGAGACCCAGTACTTC. It specifies CASSLITGIQETQYF. The chain combines TRBV6-5 with TRBJ2-5; tentatively, D is TRBD1 (6 bases). Germline V gives CDR1 MNHEY, CDR2 SVGAGI. Trimming removed 4 bases from V and 1 base from J, with 13 bases in between. The CDR3 runs to 15 residues.

This clonotype showed up just a few times. The rearrangement uses TRBV3-1 and TRBJ2-4, with 7 bases aligning to TRBD2. This CDR3 is 15 amino acids long. Trimming cost V 7 bases and J 0 bases; bases outside gene matches: 6. CDR1 LGHDT and CDR2 YNNKEL come from the germline V gene (reference sequence). The CDR3 nucleotides read TGTGCCAGCACAAGCGGGGCCCTAGCCAAAAACATTCAGTACTTC. Its translation is CASTSGALAKNIQYF.

In this sample, this clonotype turned up a few times. The CDR3 here is CASSQDTTGGREQYF. As DNA, the CDR3 is TGTGCCAGCAGCCAAGATACGACAGGGGGCCGCGAGCAGTACTTC. This chain connects TRBV3-1 to TRBJ2-7; TRBD1 matches 10 bases. From germline, CDR1 is LGHDT and CDR2 YNNKEL (reference sequence). J gave up 6 bases and V 0 bases, and 5 bases lay outside the gene matches. The CDR3 has 15 residues.

This clonotype has a count of ten or more. The CDR3 loop is CASSAAQGYNEQFF. The CDR3 DNA reads TGTGCCAGCAGCGCCGCTCAGGGGTACAATGAGCAGTTCTTC. The chain joins TRBV9 to TRBJ2-1, with D perhaps TRBD1 (6 bases). V was clipped by 3 bases and J by 4 bases, with 11 bases between them. CDR1 is SGDLS and CDR2 is YYNGEE in the germline V gene. The CDR3 loop spans 14 amino acids.

J is TRBJ2-1 and V is TRBV13, with 8 bases fitting TRBD2. Per germline, CDR1 PRHDT and CDR2 FYEKMQ (reference sequence). The CDR3 is 15 amino acids. Unmatched junction bases numbered 9, after V lost 2 bases and J lost 9 bases. CDR3 loop: CASSLRAGGAIEQFF. As DNA, the CDR3 is TGTGCCAGCAGCTTACGGGCCGGGGGGGCGATTGAGCAGTTCTTC.

V usage is TRBV3-1 and J usage is TRBJ2-3; D assignment may be TRBD1 or TRBD2 (6 bases each). CDR1 and CDR2 from the germline V gene are LGHDT and YNNKEL (reference sequence). This CDR3 comprises 11 residues. V was cut by 10 bases and J by 7 bases, with 12 bases left in between. The CDR3 sequence: CATKGGYTQYF. The CDR3 nucleotides read TGTGCCACCAAGGGGGGATATACGCAGTATTTT.

This chain connects TRBV2 to TRBJ1-4; weak D call: TRBD1 (5 bases). Per germline, CDR1 SNHLY and CDR2 FYNNEI. The CDR3 runs to 15 residues. The germline V and J ends were trimmed by 8 bases and 7 bases, with 20 bases remaining between them. DNA of the CDR3: TGTGCCAGCGCACTAGAGGGGAATCGAGGTGAAAAACTGTTTTTT. It translates to CASALEGNRGEKLFF. The full variable domain, with the rest looked up from reference TRBV2 and TRBJ1-4, is EPEVTQTPSHQVTQMGQEVILRCVPISNHLYFYWYRQILGQKVEFLVSFYNNEISEKSEIFDDQFSVERPDGSNFTLKIRSTKLEDSAMYFCASALEGNRGEKLFFGSGTQLSVL.